Following are 11 T cell receptor beta chains from one sample sequenced in a study of neoadjuvant anti-PD-1 for oral cavity cancer. The table came from immunoSEQ multiplex PCR; TCRdb's copy has only in-frame clones and leaves some out. Among about 12,000 clones listed, 60% to 75% were seen once. Time point indicated: after neoadjuvant nivolumab, at surgical resection. The sample in question was PBMCs, obtained after nivolumab (anti-PD-1) treatment. These receptors were taken from a person between 40 and 85 years old with oral cavity squamous cell carcinoma.

V is TRBV5-1 and J is TRBJ2-3; 9 bases are shared with TRBD2. Germline V gives CDR1 SGHRS, CDR2 YFSETQ. The V and J ends lost 4 bases and 6 bases, in that order; junction bases with no gene match: 9. The CDR3 is 15 amino acids. As DNA, the CDR3 is TGCGCCAGCAGCGCGGGACTAGCTAGTGGGGATACGCAGTATTTT. Protein product: CASSAGLASGDTQYF.

This clone was counted a few times. The chain uses TRBV14 and TRBJ2-5; TRBD2 aligns across 10 bases. After removal of 4 bases from V and 5 bases from J, the junction contained 7 bases not matched to a gene. This CDR3 region has 15 residues. CDR1 is SGHDN, CDR2 FVKESK, per germline. CDR3 in amino acids: CASSRRLAGVETQYF. Written as DNA, the CDR3 is TGTGCCAGCAGCCGGCGGCTAGCGGGAGTCGAGACCCAGTACTTC.

This clone has a handful of counts. V is TRBV18 and J is TRBJ2-6; 7 bases are shared with TRBD1. CDR1 and CDR2 from the germline V gene are KGHSH and LQKENI. The CDR3 extends over 20 amino acids. Trimming took 3 bases from V and 4 from J; bases not matched to a gene: 18. The CDR3 region has the DNA TGTGCCAGCTCACCCCGGCTAGGGGGCATGGAACTTTCGGGGGCCAACGTCCTGACTTTC. It codes for CASSPRLGGMELSGANVLTF.

In this sample, this clone turned up a few times. The chain joins TRBV9 to TRBJ1-1; a possible D gene is TRBD1 (6 bases). Germline assignment: CDR1 SGDLS and CDR2 YYNGEE. Between the trimmed V and J ends, which lost 0 bases and 4 bases, there was a span of 16 bases. The CDR3 runs to 16 residues. CDR3 in DNA: TGTGCCAGCAGCGTAGTGTATGGGGGGCGGGGCACTGAAGCTTTCTTT. This codes for CASSVVYGGRGTEAFF.

This clone was observed a handful of times. The rearrangement uses TRBV7-3 and TRBJ2-2; D unresolved. V was trimmed by 5 bases and J by 5 bases, leaving 9 bases between them. CDR1 is SGHTA, CDR2 FQGTGA, per germline. The CDR3 covers 13 residues. CDR3 nucleotides: TGTGCCAGCAGCCCAACCTCAACCGGGGAGCTGTTTTTT. This translates into CASSPTSTGELFF.

The gene calls are TRBV2 and TRBJ2-3; D perhaps matches TRBD2 (6 bases). The germline V and J ends were trimmed by 4 bases and 3 bases, with 17 bases remaining between them. Germline lookup yields CDR1 SNHLY and CDR2 FYNNEI. The CDR3 loop spans 16 amino acids. The CDR3 protein is CASSGGVAGRTDTQYF. As DNA, the CDR3 is TGTGCCAGCAGTGGCGGGGTCGCGGGACGGACAGATACGCAGTATTTT.

V usage is TRBV10-3 and J usage is TRBJ2-5; 11 bases line up with TRBD2. Germline-derived CDR1 and CDR2 are ENHRY and SYGVKD. The CDR3 runs 16 residues. The V and J ends lost 5 bases and 5 bases, in that order; junction bases with no gene match: 10. The CDR3 region is CAISQAGLADGETQYF. The CDR3 coding sequence is TGTGCCATCAGTCAGGCGGGACTAGCGGATGGGGAGACCCAGTACTTC.

This clone was recorded a few times. The chain employs TRBV4-1 and TRBJ2-2, with 10 positions matching TRBD2. In germline, CDR1 is MGHRA, CDR2 YSYEKL. V was pared by 3 bases and J by 7 bases, with 11 bases of the junction left unmatched. There are 17 residues in the CDR3. CDR3 region: CASSHLGAGGPIGELFF. DNA of the CDR3: TGCGCCAGCAGCCACCTTGGAGCGGGGGGGCCTATCGGGGAGCTGTTTTTT.

This rearrangement joins TRBV27 to TRBJ1-1; tentative D call: TRBD1 (6 bases). The CDR3 extends over 15 amino acids. Germline assignment: CDR1 MNHEY and CDR2 SMNVEV (reference sequence). Trimming left V 4 bases short and J 4 bases short, with 16 bases between. CDR3 residues: CASSSKQGRGTEAFF. CDR3 bases: TGTGCCAGCAGTTCAAAGCAGGGGAGAGGCACTGAAGCTTTCTTT.

This clone has just one count. The chain links TRBV6-1 to TRBJ1-6; D unclear. CDR3 length: 14 residues. Trimming took 10 bases from V and 10 from J, leaving 20 bases between them. Germline V gene data show CDR1 as MNHNS and CDR2 as SASEGT. The CDR3 region is CATLLWALGSPLHF. In DNA, the CDR3 is TGTGCCACACTATTGTGGGCCCTAGGATCACCCCTCCACTTT.

The genes are TRBV14 and TRBJ2-1; D gene ambiguous. The V end lost 3 bases, the J end lost 2 bases, and 8 bases lay between the germline ends. Germline values: CDR1 SGHDN, CDR2 FVKESK. The CDR3 covers 14 residues. DNA of the CDR3: TGTGCCAGCAGCCAGGGGTCCACCTACAATGAGCAGTTCTTC. The encoded protein is CASSQGSTYNEQFF.